The clone carrying this TCR beta chain has a handful of counts. Its antigen is still unknown. It was 9.5 to 10 milliliters of peripheral blood that were drawn from each donor. The data are from a study of blood T cells in healthy people across ages. Whole-study findings and limits: Unsorted PBMCs ruled out conclusive naive versus antigen-experienced comparison. Unknown donor CMV status possibly confounded expanded clonotype changes.

It was with a sample-barcoded 5' primer and a J-beta primer mix that a second PCR of roughly 7 to 12 cycles was run. Every cDNA molecule carried a tag from a template-switch adaptor bearing 12 random nucleotides. TCRdb reprocessed the 5' RACE reads via MiXCR and lists one record per CDR3 protein. The sample includes fewer than 2 million distinct CDR3 sequences, roughly two fifths of them seen just once. The sequence came from a human donor in good health. The material sequenced was blood.

The CDR3: CASSPTGEGGQPQHF. The CDR3 DNA follows: TGTGCCAGCAGCCCGACAGGGGAGGGTGGTCAGCCCCAGCATTTT. The chain links TRBV7-9 to TRBJ1-5; 8 positions match TRBD1. The germline V gene encodes CDR1 SEHNR and CDR2 FQNEAQ (reference sequence). This CDR3 has 15 amino acids. Trimming at V came to 5 bases and at J to 6 bases, leaving 9 bases not matched to a gene.